Following are 30 T cell receptor beta chains from one sample sequenced in a study of blood T cell repertoires in COVID-19. TCRdb's copy holds only in-frame clones and misses some; the assay was immunoSEQ multiplex PCR. The repertoire consists of approximately 450,000 clones, with around 88% occurring once and the leading ten covering roughly 4%. The sequenced sample was peripheral blood. These TCRs come from a woman in her 30s with acute or convalescent COVID-19.

The V call is TRBV10-3, the J call TRBJ1-5; tentative D call: TRBD1 (6 bases). This CDR3 has 15 amino acids. The germline gives CDR1 ENHRY, CDR2 SYGVKD. Trimming took 3 bases from V and 5 from J, leaving 14 bases between them. CDR3 residues: CAISEQGKTDQPQHF. CDR3 in DNA: TGTGCCATCAGTGAACAGGGTAAGACAGATCAGCCCCAGCATTTT.

The rearrangement links TRBV7-9 to TRBJ1-2, with TRBD1 as a possible D gene (5 bases). CDR3 length: 16 residues. Trimming took 5 bases from V and 5 from J, leaving 21 bases between them. Germline lookup yields CDR1 SEHNR and CDR2 FQNEAQ (reference sequence). CDR3 coding DNA: TGTGCCAGCAGCCTGCCTACAGGATCTCTGGGTTATGGCTACACCTTC. This codes for CASSLPTGSLGYGYTF.

V gene TRBV6-5 combines with J gene TRBJ1-2; D gene ambiguous. The CDR3 sequence is 15 residues long. Germline V CDR1 and CDR2: MNHEY, SVGAGI. V lost 4 bases and J 0 bases, leaving 12 bases between the germline ends. The CDR3 is CASSSKREPNYGYTF. CDR3 DNA sequence: TGTGCCAGCAGTTCTAAACGGGAACCTAACTATGGCTACACCTTC.

As DNA, the CDR3 is TGCAGTGCTTACCGGACAGGGGAGTACTTC. It specifies CSAYRTGEYF. This chain connects TRBV20-1 to TRBJ2-7; TRBD1 matches 9 bases. CDR1 is DFQATT, CDR2 SNEGSKA, per germline (reference sequence). The CDR3 has 10 residues. V lost 5 bases, J lost 11 bases, and 4 bases stayed unmatched.

V usage is TRBV2 and J usage is TRBJ2-6; a possible D gene is TRBD1 (5 bases). Trimming took 7 bases from V and 1 from J, leaving 5 bases between them. Germline CDR1 is SNHLY and CDR2 is FYNNEI. This CDR3 has 13 residues. CDR3: CASTGSGANVLTF. The DNA of the CDR3 is TGTGCCAGCACAGGGTCTGGGGCCAACGTCCTGACTTTC.

This chain joins TRBV7-9 and TRBJ2-2; the match to TRBD1 covers 12 bases. The germline V gene has CDR1 SEHNR and CDR2 FQNEAQ (reference sequence). V shed 4 bases and J 6 bases; nucleotides not matched to a gene: 6. The CDR3 has 16 amino acids. CDR3 sequence (DNA): TGTGCCAGCAGCTCGCCCCGGGACAGGGGGCCCGGGGAGCTGTTTTTT. Protein sequence: CASSSPRDRGPGELFF.

Only one count was recorded for this clone. V gene TRBV7-6 combines with J gene TRBJ1-6, with unresolved D. CDR1 and CDR2 (germline): SGHVS, FNYEAQ. V was cut by 2 bases and J by 5 bases, with 16 bases left in between. The CDR3 is 17 residues long. Here the CDR3 DNA reads TGTGCCAGCAGCTTATTAGGCGGGTTAGGGAATAATTCACCCCTCCACTTT. This sequence encodes CASSLLGGLGNNSPLHF. Variable domain in full (rest from reference TRBV7-6 and TRBJ1-6): GAGVSQSPRYKVTKRGQDVALRCDPISGHVSLYWYRQALGQGPEFLTYFNYEAQQDKSGLPNDRFSAERPEGSISTLTIQRTEQRDSAMYRCASSLLGGLGNNSPLHFGNGTRLTVT.

The chain joins TRBV19 to TRBJ1-6; weak D call: TRBD1 (5 bases). V was trimmed by 3 bases and J by 3 bases, leaving 12 bases between them. Germline assignment: CDR1 LNHDA and CDR2 SQIVND (reference sequence). There are 16 residues in the CDR3. The CDR3 DNA reads as TGTGCCAGTAGTATTTATCAGGGAGGCTATAATTCACCCCTCCACTTT. Translating it yields CASSIYQGGYNSPLHF.

The chain employs TRBV24-1 and TRBJ2-2; D not resolved. The V gene's germline CDR1 is KGHDR and CDR2 SFDVKD. This CDR3 region has 16 residues. Trimming removed 2 bases at V and 1 base at J, with 10 bases between. The DNA of the CDR3 is TGTGCCACCAGTGATTCCCCAAGTAGGAACACCGGGGAGCTGTTTTTT. This encodes CATSDSPSRNTGELFF.

The chain uses TRBV10-2 and TRBJ1-3; 7 bases are a match to TRBD1. V lost 7 bases, J lost 2 bases, and 5 bases stayed unmatched. This CDR3 region has 14 residues. The V gene's germline CDR1 is WSHSY and CDR2 SAAADI. CDR3 nucleotide sequence: TGCGCCAGCACACGGGACAGAACTGGAAACACCATATATTTT. Translated, it gives CASTRDRTGNTIYF.

The rearrangement links TRBV5-1 to TRBJ2-7; a possible D gene is TRBD2 (5 bases). Germline V gene sequence: CDR1 SGHRS, CDR2 YFSETQ. This CDR3 comprises 15 residues. With 5 bases removed from V and 5 bases from J, the gap between germline ends came to 20 bases. CDR3 nucleotides: TGCGCCAGCAGTCCCGGGAATACGGACCTGAACGAGCAGTACTTC. Translation gives CASSPGNTDLNEQYF.

The V call is TRBV7-9, the J call TRBJ1-2, with 8 positions matching TRBD1. Germline V gene lookup returns CDR1 SEHNR and CDR2 FQNEAQ (reference sequence). This CDR3 contains 15 residues. The V segment lost 5 bases and the J segment 0 bases; nucleotides outside the gene matches: 5. CDR3 protein: CASSTWDRPNYGYTF. Here the CDR3 DNA reads TGTGCCAGCAGCACATGGGACAGGCCTAACTATGGCTACACCTTC.

The rearrangement joins TRBV29-1 to TRBJ2-7; the match to TRBD2 covers 16 bases. The CDR3 spans 14 residues. Germline CDR1 reads SQVTM; CDR2 reads ANQGSEA. V lost 6 bases and J lost 3; bases outside the gene matches: 2. CDR3 residues: CSVGTSGGDYEQYF. CDR3 sequence (DNA): TGCAGCGTCGGGACTAGCGGGGGGGACTACGAGCAGTACTTC.

The V call is TRBV28, the J call TRBJ1-1; D gene unclear. The CDR3 runs to 15 residues. CDR1 and CDR2 (germline): MDHEN, SYDVKM. Trimming removed 7 bases at V and 0 bases at J, with 15 bases between. Written as DNA, the CDR3 is TGTGCCAGCACCTATATTGGAGGGCTGAACACTGAAGCTTTCTTT. It translates to CASTYIGGLNTEAFF.

The rearrangement links TRBV11-2 to TRBJ1-1, with TRBD1 matching over 9 bases. V shed 3 bases and J 8 bases; nucleotides not matched to a gene: 4. Germline lookup yields CDR1 SGHAT and CDR2 FQNNGV. The CDR3 has 13 amino acids. CDR3 coding DNA: TGTGCCAGCAGCTTCACAGGGGGCGCAGAAGCTTTCTTT. It is translated as CASSFTGGAEAFF.

V gene TRBV5-1 combines with J gene TRBJ2-5; perhaps TRBD1 as D (5 bases). Germline V gene data show CDR1 as SGHRS and CDR2 as YFSETQ. CDR3 length equals 14 residues. V lost 3 bases, J lost 2 bases, and 11 bases lay in between. The CDR3 reads CASSSDTVQETQYF. The CDR3 bases are TGCGCCAGCAGCTCGGACACCGTTCAAGAGACCCAGTACTTC.

This clone was counted between two and nine times. The chain links TRBV5-4 to TRBJ1-6; D uncertain. V dropped 3 bases and J dropped 8 bases, with 12 bases sitting between them. Germline values: CDR1 SGHNT, CDR2 YYREEE (reference sequence). The CDR3 spans 14 residues. For the CDR3, the DNA is TGTGCCAGCAGCTATGTGACCCGGGATTCACCCCTCCACTTT. This encodes CASSYVTRDSPLHF. The variable domain in full, completed from reference TRBV5-4 and TRBJ1-6, reads ETGVTQSPTHLIKTRGQQVTLRCSSQSGHNTVSWYQQALGQGPQFIFQYYREEENGRGNFPPRFSGLQFPNYSSELNVNALELDDSALYLCASSYVTRDSPLHFGNGTRLTVT.

This clone was detected only once. The rearrangement joins TRBV7-8 to TRBJ2-1; 7 bases align to TRBD2. The CDR3 is 14 residues long. The V gene's germline CDR1 is SGHVS and CDR2 FQNEAQ. V lost 5 bases to trimming and J lost 7 bases; unmatched junction nucleotides: 8. The CDR3 sequence is CASSQSPGGNEQFF. In nucleotides, the CDR3 is TGTGCCAGCAGCCAATCTCCCGGGGGGAATGAGCAGTTCTTC.

This sequence joins TRBV11-2 and TRBJ2-2; D is undetermined. Per the germline V gene, CDR1 is SGHAT and CDR2 is FQNNGV. The V end lost 5 bases, the J end lost 1 base, and 14 bases lay between the germline ends. The CDR3 runs 16 residues. The CDR3 region has the DNA TGTGCCAGCAGCCCGGCGGTAGACCTGAACACCGGGGAGCTGTTTTTT. The encoded protein is CASSPAVDLNTGELFF.

This chain links TRBV7-3 with TRBJ2-3, with TRBD2 as a possible D gene (5 bases). The V and J ends lost 2 bases and 1 base respectively, with 13 bases between them. This CDR3 has 16 amino acids. In germline, CDR1 is SGHTA, CDR2 FQGTGA. The CDR3 spells CASSLGAAEGTDTQYF. As DNA, the CDR3 is TGTGCCAGCAGCTTAGGTGCAGCGGAGGGCACAGATACGCAGTATTTT. The whole variable domain, remainder taken from reference TRBV7-3 and TRBJ2-3, is GAGVSQTPSNKVTEKGKYVELRCDPISGHTALYWYRQSLGQGPEFLIYFQGTGAADDSGLPNDRFFAVRPEGSVSTLKIQRTERGDSAVYLCASSLGAAEGTDTQYFGPGTRLTVL.

The CDR3 sequence: CASSNWGVGHYGYTF. As DNA, the CDR3 is TGTGCCAGCAGCAACTGGGGCGTAGGGCACTATGGCTACACCTTC. The chain employs TRBV11-2 and TRBJ1-2; a possible D gene is TRBD1 (5 bases). The V gene lost 5 bases and the J gene lost 3 bases, with 16 bases spanning the gap. This CDR3 spans 15 amino acids. Germline assignment: CDR1 SGHAT and CDR2 FQNNGV.

The CDR3 region is CASSLGTGSPQYF. As DNA, the CDR3 is TGTGCCAGCAGCTTGGGGACAGGAAGTCCGCAGTACTTC. The V call is TRBV5-5, the J call TRBJ2-7, with 7 nucleotides matching TRBD1. Germline CDR1 and CDR2: SGHKS and YYEKEE (reference sequence). V trimming: 0 bases; J trimming: 9 bases; junction bases outside the gene matches: 6. The CDR3 length is 13 residues.

The gene calls are TRBV5-1 and TRBJ2-5, with 16 bases that match TRBD2. The CDR3 loop spans 17 amino acids. The junction had 7 bases not matched to a gene; V was cut back by 4 bases and J by 4 bases. Looked up from germline, CDR1 is SGHRS and CDR2 is YFSETQ. CDR3 in amino acids: CASSQPGLAGGRETQYF. The CDR3 bases are TGCGCCAGCAGCCAACCGGGACTAGCGGGGGGGCGAGAGACCCAGTACTTC.

The chain couples TRBV2 to TRBJ1-3, with 9 bases identical to TRBD1. The J segment lost 3 bases and the V segment lost 6 bases, leaving 6 bases of the junction unmatched. This CDR3 has 15 residues. From germline, CDR1 is SNHLY and CDR2 FYNNEI. The CDR3 here is CASRAGTGIGNTIYF. Written as DNA, the CDR3 is TGTGCCAGCAGGGCAGGGACAGGGATTGGAAACACCATATATTTT.

To note about this clone: The same CDR3 also results from other DNA sequences found in this sample. CDR3 coding DNA: TGTGCCAGCAGTTTCGGAGGGAACACCGGGGAGCTGTTTTTT. This codes for CASSFGGNTGELFF. This chain links TRBV27 with TRBJ2-2; weak D call: TRBD2 (5 bases). The CDR3 covers 14 residues. Germline assignment: CDR1 MNHEY and CDR2 SMNVEV (reference sequence). Trimming removed 3 bases from V and 1 base from J, with 6 bases in between.

J is TRBJ2-6 and V is TRBV24-1; no clear D. This CDR3 is 15 amino acids long. V lost 3 bases and J lost 2, with 7 bases in between. In germline, CDR1 is KGHDR, CDR2 SFDVKD. CDR3 coding DNA: TGTGCCACCAGTGATCCCCGGGCTGGGGCCAACGTCCTGACTTTC. Protein sequence: CATSDPRAGANVLTF.

This sequence joins TRBV23-1 and TRBJ2-7, with a tentative D call TRBD1 (6 bases). TRBV23-1 is sorted into the ORF group, with uncertain function. The V end lost 2 bases, the J end lost 3 bases, and 17 bases lay between the germline ends. The CDR3 runs 16 residues. The CDR3, as DNA: TGCGCCAGCAGTCAACCCATCAGGGGCCGGTACTACGAGCAGTACTTC. This codes for CASSQPIRGRYYEQYF.

Comment on this clone: At one end the junction does not follow the germline gene, possibly because of a read error. V and J are TRBV9 and TRBJ2-7, with 7 bases that match TRBD1. CDR1 is SGDLS, CDR2 YYNGEE, per germline. CDR3 length: 16 residues. The DNA for the CDR3 is TGTGCCAGCAGCCCGAGGGGGACAGTTTCGCTGAGGGACCAGTCCTTC. Protein product: CASSPRGTVSLRDQSF.

The chain has TRBV9 and TRBJ1-3, with D unresolved. Germline loops: CDR1 SGDLS, CDR2 YYNGEE. The CDR3 runs to 14 residues. The V and J ends lost 3 bases and 1 base respectively, with 8 bases between them. CDR3 in amino acids: CASSAHMSGNTIYF. CDR3 sequence (DNA): TGTGCCAGCAGCGCCCACATGTCTGGAAACACCATATATTTT. The complete variable domain, with remaining parts taken from reference TRBV9 and TRBJ1-3, reads DSGVTQTPKHLITATGQRVTLRCSPRSGDLSVYWYQQSLDQGLQFLIQYYNGEERAKGNILERFSAQQFPDLHSELNLSSLELGDSALYFCASSAHMSGNTIYFGEGSWLTVV.

The chain combines TRBV5-6 with TRBJ2-7; 9 nucleotides match TRBD2. CDR3 length equals 18 residues. Germline-derived CDR1 and CDR2 are SGHDT and YYEEEE. With 2 bases clipped from V and 3 bases from J, the junction kept 15 bases outside the gene matches. The CDR3 spells CASSFMQGGGALSYEQYF. CDR3 coding DNA: TGTGCCAGCAGCTTTATGCAAGGCGGGGGGGCCCTTAGCTACGAGCAGTACTTC.